Below are 15 T cell receptor beta chains sequenced from a single sample in a study of T cells in localized non-small cell lung cancer. Assay used: immunoSEQ multiplex PCR; TCRdb lists only in-frame clones, some missing. The sample contains 20,000 to 25,000 clones, 85% to 90% of which appear only once. Sequenced material: peripheral blood, taken before any cancer treatment. The receptors stem from a male donor at least 60 years old with stage I squamous cell lung carcinoma.

This clone appeared once. The rearrangement joins TRBV4-3 to TRBJ2-4, with TRBD2 matching over 7 bases. Losses at the gene ends were 1 base for V and 0 bases for J; bases not matched to a gene: 15. CDR1 is LGHNA and CDR2 is YSLEER in the germline V gene. This CDR3 has 20 residues. This CDR3 is CASSQGKGLVGPLAKNIQYF. CDR3 DNA sequence: TGCGCCAGCAGCCAAGGGAAAGGACTAGTCGGCCCATTAGCCAAAAACATTCAGTACTTC.

CDR3 sequence (DNA): TGTGCCAGCTCCCGGGACCGCCAAGAAGCTTTCTTT. It yields the protein CASSRDRQEAFF. The V gene is TRBV18, the J gene TRBJ1-1, with a tentative D call TRBD1 (5 bases). Germline lookup yields CDR1 KGHSH and CDR2 LQKENI. The CDR3 totals 12 residues. Between the trimmed V and J ends, which lost 6 bases and 8 bases, there was a span of 13 bases. The complete variable domain, with remaining parts taken from reference TRBV18 and TRBJ1-1, reads NAGVMQNPRHLVRRRGQEARLRCSPMKGHSHVYWYRQLPEEGLKFMVYLQKENIIDESGMPKERFSAEFPKEGPSILRIQQVVRGDSAAYFCASSRDRQEAFFGQGTRLTVV.

The rearrangement joins TRBV7-3 to TRBJ1-4; no clear D. The V end was cut by 3 bases, the J end by 3 bases, with 11 bases between. This CDR3 comprises 15 residues. From germline, CDR1 is SGHTA and CDR2 FQGTGA. The CDR3: CASSLSGVPNEKLFF. The CDR3 DNA follows: TGTGCCAGCAGCTTGAGTGGGGTTCCTAATGAAAAACTGTTTTTT.

This rearrangement joins TRBV7-9 to TRBJ2-7; no reliable D call. V was shortened by 5 bases and J by 6 bases, with 11 bases between the two germline ends. This CDR3 region has 12 residues. Germline V gene sequence: CDR1 SEHNR, CDR2 FQNEAQ (reference sequence). The CDR3 coding sequence is TGTGCCAGCAGCCCCCCGAGGTTCGAGCAGTACTTC. Encoded protein: CASSPPRFEQYF.

This rearrangement joins TRBV4-1 to TRBJ1-2; 7 bases are shared with TRBD1. With 1 base clipped from V and 7 bases from J, the junction kept 6 bases outside the gene matches. Germline CDR1 reads MGHRA; CDR2 reads YSYEKL. This CDR3 region has 14 residues. The CDR3 is CASSQADRVGGYTF. As DNA, the CDR3 is TGCGCCAGCAGCCAAGCTGACAGGGTCGGTGGCTACACCTTC.

The chain employs TRBV19 and TRBJ2-7; TRBD1 might be the D (7 bases). Trimming stripped 4 bases from V and 2 bases from J, with 12 bases between. Per the germline V gene, CDR1 is LNHDA and CDR2 is SQIVND (reference sequence). The CDR3 has 14 residues. The CDR3 region has the DNA TGTGCCAGTAGTAGGAGGGACAGAGCCTACGAGCAGTACTTC. It translates to CASSRRDRAYEQYF.

The chain carries TRBV18 and TRBJ2-1, with 8 bases identical to TRBD2. Trimming at V came to 6 bases and at J to 7 bases, leaving 5 bases not matched to a gene. Germline V CDR1 and CDR2: KGHSH, LQKENI. The CDR3 consists of 13 residues. CDR3 in DNA: TGTGCCAGCTCGCCGGGACTAGGGAATGAGCAGTTCTTC. Its protein is CASSPGLGNEQFF.

The J gene is TRBJ1-2, the V gene TRBV7-2; 10 bases line up with TRBD1. Germline CDR1 and CDR2: SGHTA and FQGNSA. There are 14 residues in the CDR3. Losses at the gene ends were 2 bases for V and 7 bases for J; bases not matched to a gene: 4. The CDR3 DNA sequence: TGTGCCAGCAGCTTAAGACAGGGGGCGGTTGGCTACACCTTC. This encodes CASSLRQGAVGYTF.

This chain links TRBV28 with TRBJ2-1; no clear D. Per germline, CDR1 MDHEN and CDR2 SYDVKM. The CDR3 totals 13 residues. The V end lost 5 bases, the J end lost 6 bases, and 11 bases lay between the germline ends. The CDR3 region is CASSRRKLNEQFF. The CDR3 DNA follows: TGTGCCAGCAGTAGACGGAAGCTCAATGAGCAGTTCTTC.

The chain joins TRBV5-1 to TRBJ2-5; D unresolved. V lost 2 bases and J 3 bases, leaving 2 bases between the germline ends. CDR1 is SGHRS, CDR2 YFSETQ, per germline. The CDR3 spans 11 residues. CDR3 sequence reads: CASSFKETQYF. For the CDR3, the DNA is TGCGCCAGCAGCTTTAAAGAGACCCAGTACTTC.

The rearrangement uses TRBV6-5 and TRBJ1-5; TRBD1 is a possible D gene (5 bases). The V gene lost 0 bases and the J gene lost 2 bases, with 5 bases spanning the gap. The CDR3 runs to 14 residues. In germline, CDR1 is MNHEY, CDR2 SVGAGI. In DNA form, the CDR3 reads TGTGCCAGCAGTTACTCAGGGGGCAATCAGCCCCAGCATTTT. This sequence encodes CASSYSGGNQPQHF.

The chain employs TRBV30 and TRBJ2-7; no clear D. CDR1 and CDR2 from the germline V gene are GTSNPN and SVGIG (reference sequence). The germline V and J ends were trimmed by 1 base and 3 bases, with 4 bases remaining between them. The CDR3 loop spans 11 amino acids. The CDR3 DNA reads as TGTGCCTGGAGTGCCAACTACGAGCAGTACTTC. Amino acid sequence: CAWSANYEQYF.

The rearrangement joins TRBV10-3 to TRBJ1-3, with 10 bases fitting TRBD1. Trimming cost V 8 bases and J 4 bases; bases outside gene matches: 5. The length of the CDR3 is 14 residues. Germline values: CDR1 ENHRY, CDR2 SYGVKD. Here the CDR3 DNA reads TGTGCCATCTCCGGGACAGGGGTAGGAAACACCATATATTTT. It codes for CAISGTGVGNTIYF.

The chain recombines TRBV7-3 with TRBJ2-5, with 8 bases aligning to TRBD2. V shed 1 base and J 2 bases; nucleotides not matched to a gene: 3. The CDR3 covers 15 residues. The germline V gene has CDR1 SGHTA and CDR2 FQGTGA. CDR3 nucleotide sequence: TGTGCCAGCAGCTTAAATAGCGGGGTTCAAGAGACCCAGTACTTC. Amino acid sequence: CASSLNSGVQETQYF.

V and J are TRBV5-5 and TRBJ2-6; a possible D gene is TRBD2 (5 bases). V was clipped by 2 bases and J by 2 bases, with 11 bases between them. The V gene's germline CDR1 is SGHKS and CDR2 YYEKEE (reference sequence). The CDR3 loop spans 16 amino acids. CDR3 region: CASSLVLATGANVLTF. For the CDR3, the DNA is TGTGCCAGCAGCTTAGTGCTAGCAACTGGGGCCAACGTCCTGACTTTC.